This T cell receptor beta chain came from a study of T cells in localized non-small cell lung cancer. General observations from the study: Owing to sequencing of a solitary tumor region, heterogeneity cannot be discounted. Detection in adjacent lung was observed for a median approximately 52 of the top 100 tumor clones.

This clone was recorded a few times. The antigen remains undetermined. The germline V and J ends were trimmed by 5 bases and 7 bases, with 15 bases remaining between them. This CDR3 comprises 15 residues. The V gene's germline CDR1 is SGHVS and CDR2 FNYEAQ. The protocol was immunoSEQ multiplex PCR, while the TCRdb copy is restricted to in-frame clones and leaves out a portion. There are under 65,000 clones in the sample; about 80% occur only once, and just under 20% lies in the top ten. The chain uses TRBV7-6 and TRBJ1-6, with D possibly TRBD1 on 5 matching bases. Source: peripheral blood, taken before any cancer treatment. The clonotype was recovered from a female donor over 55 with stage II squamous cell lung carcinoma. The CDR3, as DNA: TGTGCCAGCAGCGCCGCCGGGACGGCGAATTCACCCCTCCACTTT. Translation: CASSAAGTANSPLHF.